This TCR beta chain was sequenced during a study of CD8 T cells in Susac syndrome. CDR1 and CDR2 from the germline V gene are MGHDK and SYGVNS. V gave up 10 bases and J gave up 5 bases, with 14 bases separating them. This CDR3 has 12 residues. The T cells that were sequenced for TCR beta were CD8+ and CD4+ cells from blood. Purification of the CD8+ and CD4+ T cells relied on negative isolation, and TEMRA cells underwent FACS enrichment. With random hexamers, reverse transcription was performed on roughly 0.5 to 1 ug of RNA. Across 54 Vbeta and 13 Jbeta, TCR beta CDR3 was amplified with immunoSEQ multiplex PCR. TCRdb processed the immunoSEQ multiplex PCR reads anew with MiXCR; each CDR3 protein has one entry. The sample consists of some 150,000 distinct CDR3 sequences, approximately 95% of them appearing once. Study conclusions and caveats: A relatively small number of individuals underwent TCR sequencing and HLA analysis.

With regard to this clonotype: Its antigen remains unknown.

The receptor was isolated from a human donor with Susac syndrome. The chain couples TRBV25-1 to TRBJ2-5; D remains unclear. Sequencing used CD4+ T cells from PBMCs. CDR3 bases: TGTGCCACCATAGGCCGTGCGGAGACCCAGTACTTC. The encoded protein is CATIGRAETQYF. Full variable domain (rest looked up from reference TRBV25-1 and TRBJ2-5): EADIYQTPRYLVIGTGKKITLECSQTMGHDKMYWYQQDPGMELHLIHYSYGVNSTEKGDLSSESTVSRIRTEHFPLTLESARPSHTSQYLCATIGRAETQYFGPGTRLLVL.